Below, 20 T cell receptor beta chains from the same sample are listed, as sequenced in a study of Ad26.COV2.S vaccination and SARS-CoV-2 variants. TCRdb's table, derived via immunoSEQ multiplex PCR, lists solely in-frame clones and lacks some. The sample consists of about 100,000 clones, about 78% of them appearing once. Sequenced here: peripheral blood, sampled after recovery from COVID-19. Receptor source: a human donor who had recovered from COVID-19.

This rearrangement joins TRBV3-1 (or the pseudogene TRBV3-2) to TRBJ2-1; D unclear. V was shortened by 4 bases and J by 1 base, with 5 bases between the two germline ends. The CDR3 loop spans 13 amino acids. The germline CDR1 and CDR2 sequences are LGHDT and YNNKEL (reference sequence). As DNA, the CDR3 is TGTGCCAGCAGCCGGGAATCCTACAATGAGCAGTTCTTC. Translated, it gives CASSRESYNEQFF.

This chain connects TRBV2 to TRBJ2-3; D is undetermined. Germline V gives CDR1 SNHLY, CDR2 FYNNEI. Trimming cost V 8 bases and J 5 bases, with 11 bases left between them. The CDR3 contains 12 residues. The CDR3 DNA sequence: TGTGCCAGCTCAAGCTCCTTAGATACGCAGTATTTT. Residues: CASSSSLDTQYF. Together with reference TRBV2 and TRBJ2-3, the CDR3 gives the full variable domain: EPEVTQTPSHQVTQMGQEVILRCVPISNHLYFYWYRQILGQKVEFLVSFYNNEISEKSEIFDDQFSVERPDGSNFTLKIRSTKLEDSAMYFCASSSSLDTQYFGPGTRLTVL.

The chain links TRBV11-2 to TRBJ2-5; D might be TRBD1 or TRBD2, each matching 5 bases. Trimming removed 0 bases at V and 5 bases at J, with 13 bases between. Germline CDR1 SGHAT, CDR2 FQNNGV. The CDR3 sequence is 15 residues long. The CDR3 protein is CASSLESWGGETQYF. The CDR3, as DNA: TGTGCCAGCAGCTTAGAATCTTGGGGCGGGGAGACCCAGTACTTC.

CDR3 nucleotides: TGTGCCAGCAGTTCCACCTCCGGGACAGGGTGGGGTTCACCCCTCCACTTT. The encoded protein is CASSSTSGTGWGSPLHF. The chain combines TRBV28 with TRBJ1-6, with 9 bases aligning to TRBD1. Looked up from germline, CDR1 is MDHEN and CDR2 is SYDVKM. With V trimmed by 4 bases and J by 9 bases, 13 bases remained unmatched. CDR3 size: 17 residues.

This clone was counted a few times. This CDR3 is also generated by other DNA sequences in the sample. This sequence joins TRBV7-2 and TRBJ2-7; TRBD1 might be the D (6 bases). The CDR3 covers 13 residues. Germline V lookup: CDR1 SGHTA, CDR2 FQGNSA. V was cut by 5 bases and J by 2 bases, with 10 bases left in between. The CDR3 DNA follows: TGTGCCAGCAGCCGCGGACAGACCTACGAGCAGTACTTC. This encodes CASSRGQTYEQYF.

This chain joins TRBV10-3 and TRBJ2-3; 9 bases are a match to TRBD2. The CDR3 length is 14 residues. Per the germline V gene, CDR1 is ENHRY and CDR2 is SYGVKD. Trimming cost V 0 bases and J 15 bases; bases outside gene matches: 10. CDR3 sequence (DNA): TGTGCCATCAGTGAGTCGGCTAGCGGGGCCGGGCCCTATTTT. As protein: CAISESASGAGPYF.

J is TRBJ2-7 and V is TRBV28; TRBD1 matches at 9 bases. The CDR3 is made up of 15 amino acids. V trimming: 6 bases; J trimming: 3 bases; junction bases outside the gene matches: 9. Germline V gene lookup returns CDR1 MDHEN and CDR2 SYDVKM. In DNA, the CDR3 is TGTGCCAGCAGGTCCGCCGGGACAGGGAGCTACGAGCAGTACTTC. Translating gives CASRSAGTGSYEQYF.

V and J are TRBV6-1 and TRBJ1-2; D is unresolved. Trimming took 1 base from V and 4 from J, leaving 13 bases between them. This CDR3 is built from 15 residues. CDR1 and CDR2 from the germline V gene are MNHNS and SASEGT. This CDR3 is CASSEGEGSSYGYTF. The CDR3 DNA reads TGTGCCAGCAGTGAAGGTGAAGGGTCCTCCTATGGCTACACCTTC.

This clone was recorded only once. The V and J genes are TRBV3-1 (or the pseudogene TRBV3-2) and TRBJ2-7, with 8 bases matching TRBD2. The length of the CDR3 is 16 residues. V was clipped by 1 base and J by 6 bases; unmatched bases: 11. From germline, CDR1 is LGHDT and CDR2 YNNKEL (reference sequence). The CDR3: CASSQATTSGGSEQYF. CDR3 sequence (DNA): TGTGCCAGCAGCCAAGCAACTACTAGCGGTGGAAGCGAGCAGTACTTC.

V is TRBV6-4 and J is TRBJ1-1; TRBD1 aligns across 8 bases. From germline, CDR1 is MRHNA and CDR2 SNTAGT. This CDR3 has 14 residues. The V segment lost 6 bases and the J segment 4 bases; nucleotides outside the gene matches: 7. CDR3 residues: CASRDTDRGTEAFF. DNA for the CDR3: TGTGCCAGCAGGGACACCGACAGGGGCACTGAAGCTTTCTTT.

This clone appeared a few times. The rearrangement links TRBV11-2 to TRBJ1-5; D gene unclear. CDR1 and CDR2 (germline): SGHAT, FQNNGV. Trimming shortened V by 1 base and J by 5 bases, and 9 bases separated the two germline ends. CDR3 length: 14 residues. The CDR3 loop reads CASSLAMGDQPQHF. The CDR3 nucleotides read TGTGCCAGCAGCTTAGCTATGGGAGATCAGCCCCAGCATTTT.

The chain carries TRBV6-1 and TRBJ1-3; D not certain. Trimming took off 3 bases at V and 1 base at J, with 10 bases between the two ends. The CDR3 sequence is 15 residues long. Germline V CDR1 and CDR2: MNHNS, SASEGT. The CDR3 nucleotides are TGTGCCAGCAGTGAGTTTGATGGTTCTGGAAACACCATATATTTT. Its translation: CASSEFDGSGNTIYF.

As concerns this clone: At one end, the junction sequence differs from germline, possibly due to a read error. The genes are TRBV25-1 and TRBJ1-6; TRBD1 matches at 8 bases. The CDR3 is made up of 16 amino acids. CDR1 is MGHDK, CDR2 SYGVNS, per germline. CDR3 protein: CASRLGTGGNNSPLHF. CDR3 DNA: TGTGCCAGCAGGCTCGGGACAGGCGGCAATAACTCACCCCTCCACTTT.

The chain combines TRBV7-2 with TRBJ1-1; TRBD1 agrees at 8 bases. CDR1 is SGHTA and CDR2 is FQGNSA in the germline V gene. The CDR3 spans 13 residues. V lost 4 bases to trimming and J lost 7 bases; unmatched junction nucleotides: 5. CDR3 residues: CASSSDRGNEAFF. In DNA, the CDR3 is TGTGCCAGCAGCTCAGACAGGGGCAATGAAGCTTTCTTT.

The chain recombines TRBV27 with TRBJ1-2; 8 nucleotides align to TRBD1. The trim removed 2 bases at V and 3 bases at J, leaving 8 bases unmatched. This CDR3 has 16 amino acids. Germline CDR1 and CDR2: MNHEY and SMNVEV (reference sequence). The CDR3 DNA reads TGTGCCAGCAGTTTACTCGGTGACAGGGGTGACTATGGCTACACCTTC. It yields the protein CASSLLGDRGDYGYTF.

The rearrangement joins TRBV30 to TRBJ1-6; D is uncertain. Trimming took off 3 bases at V and 10 bases at J, with 13 bases between the two ends. CDR3 length: 13 residues. Germline CDR1 reads GTSNPN; CDR2 reads SVGIG (reference sequence). DNA of the CDR3: TGTGCCTGGAGCCCGCAGTCTAGGTCACCCCTCCACTTT. This encodes CAWSPQSRSPLHF.

This sequence joins TRBV4-2 and TRBJ1-2; 7 positions match TRBD1. In germline, CDR1 is LGHNA, CDR2 YNFKEQ. V shed 6 bases and J 6 bases; nucleotides not matched to a gene: 10. The CDR3 is 14 residues long. Here the CDR3 DNA reads TGTGCCAGCAGACCGACAGGGAGGGAGAATGGCTACACCTTC. Protein product: CASRPTGRENGYTF.

The chain carries TRBV10-3 and TRBJ1-1, with D hard to call. This CDR3 comprises 13 residues. V shed 0 bases and J shed 6 bases, with 8 bases lying between them. Germline CDR1 reads ENHRY; CDR2 reads SYGVKD. Written as DNA, the CDR3 is TGTGCCATCAGTGAGTCGAAAGGATCTGAAGCTTTCTTT. Its translation: CAISESKGSEAFF.

The chain joins TRBV5-1 to TRBJ2-3; D is unresolved. V was shortened by 0 bases and J by 2 bases, with 7 bases between the two germline ends. Germline CDR1 SGHRS, CDR2 YFSETQ. This CDR3 region has 14 residues. The DNA for the CDR3 is TGCGCCAGCAGCTTGGGACGAAACACAGATACGCAGTATTTT. Residues: CASSLGRNTDTQYF.

The chain has TRBV6-1 and TRBJ2-5; 15 positions match TRBD2. The CDR3 has 17 residues. Germline loops: CDR1 MNHNS, CDR2 SASEGT. The V and J ends lost 4 bases and 4 bases, in that order; junction bases with no gene match: 7. The CDR3 nucleotides are TGTGCCAGCAGTGCCCGGACTAGCGGGGGGGCGGGAGAGACCCAGTACTTC. It translates to CASSARTSGGAGETQYF.